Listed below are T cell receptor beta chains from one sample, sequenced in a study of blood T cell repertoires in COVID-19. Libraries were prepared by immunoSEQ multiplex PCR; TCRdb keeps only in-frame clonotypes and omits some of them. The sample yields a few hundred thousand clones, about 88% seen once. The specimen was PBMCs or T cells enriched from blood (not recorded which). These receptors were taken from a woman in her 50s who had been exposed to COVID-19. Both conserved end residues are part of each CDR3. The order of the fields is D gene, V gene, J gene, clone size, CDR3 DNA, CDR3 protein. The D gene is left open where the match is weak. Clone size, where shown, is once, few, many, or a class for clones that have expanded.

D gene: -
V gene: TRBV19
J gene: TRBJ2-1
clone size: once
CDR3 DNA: TGTGCCAGTAGTATGGAGGGGCTATACAGCTCCTACAATGAGCAGTTCTTC
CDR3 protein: CASSMEGLYSSYNEQFF

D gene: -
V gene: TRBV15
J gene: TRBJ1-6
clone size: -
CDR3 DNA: TGTGCCACCTCCTTGGGGCCCAATAATTCACCCCTCCACTTT
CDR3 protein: CATSLGPNNSPLHF

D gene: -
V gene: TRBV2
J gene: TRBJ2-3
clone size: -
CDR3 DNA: TGTGCCAGCAGCCTGGACAGCTCCACAGATACGCAGTATTTT
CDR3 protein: CASSLDSSTDTQYF

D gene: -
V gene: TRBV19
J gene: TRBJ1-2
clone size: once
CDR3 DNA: TGTGCCTCCGCATCGATGGGCGGCTACACCTTC
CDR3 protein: CASASMGGYTF

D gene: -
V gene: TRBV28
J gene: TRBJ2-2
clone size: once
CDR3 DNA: TGTGCCAGCAGACGCACCGCCAGGGCTGGCACCGGGGAGCTGTTTTTT
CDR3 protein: CASRRTARAGTGELFF

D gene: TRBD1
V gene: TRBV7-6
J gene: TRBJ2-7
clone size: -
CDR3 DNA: TGTGCCAGCAGCTTAGAGGGGGCCAATAACTACGAGCAGTACTTC
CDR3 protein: CASSLEGANNYEQYF

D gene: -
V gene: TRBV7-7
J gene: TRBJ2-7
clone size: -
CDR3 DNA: TGTGCCAGCAGGGCCCGTAAAAAGACTGTTCTGGAGCAGTACTTC
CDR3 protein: CASRARKKTVLEQYF

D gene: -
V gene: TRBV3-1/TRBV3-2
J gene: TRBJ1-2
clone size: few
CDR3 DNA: TGTGCCAGCAGCCAAGGGGCCTTCTATGGCTACACCTTC
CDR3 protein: CASSQGAFYGYTF

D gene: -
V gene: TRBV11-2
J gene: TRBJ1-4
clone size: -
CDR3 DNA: TGTGCCAGCAGCTTATTTTTCCGTCCGGGTGAAAAACTGTTTTTT
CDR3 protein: CASSLFFRPGEKLFF

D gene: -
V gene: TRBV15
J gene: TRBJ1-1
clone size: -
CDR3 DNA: TGTGCCACCAGCAGAGAAATCGGGGTTAGGGAAGCTTTCTTT
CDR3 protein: CATSREIGVREAFF

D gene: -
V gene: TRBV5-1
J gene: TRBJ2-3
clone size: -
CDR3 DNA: TGCGCCAGCAGCTTGTCTCGCACAGATACGCAGTATTTT
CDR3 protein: CASSLSRTDTQYF

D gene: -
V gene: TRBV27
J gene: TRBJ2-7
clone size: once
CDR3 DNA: TGTGCCAGCAGTTTCATACAGGGTTACGAGCAGTACTTC
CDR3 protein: CASSFIQGYEQYF

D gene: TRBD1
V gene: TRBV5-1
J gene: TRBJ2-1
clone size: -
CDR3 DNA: TGCGCCAGCAGCTCGACAGGGTCGGGTGAGCAGTTCTTC
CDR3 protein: CASSSTGSGEQFF

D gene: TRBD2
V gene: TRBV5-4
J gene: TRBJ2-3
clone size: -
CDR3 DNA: TGTGCCAGCAGCTCAGGACTAGCCGGAGATACGCAGTATTTT
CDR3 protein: CASSSGLAGDTQYF

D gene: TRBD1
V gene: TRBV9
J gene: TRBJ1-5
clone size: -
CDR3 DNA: TGTGCCAGCAGCGACCCACCCGACAGGGGCAGTCAGCCCCAGCATTTT
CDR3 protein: CASSDPPDRGSQPQHF

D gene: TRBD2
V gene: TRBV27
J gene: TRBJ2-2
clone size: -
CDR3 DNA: TGTGCCAGCAGTCTCCGAGCGGGGGGCCTGAACACCGGGGAGCTGTTTTTT
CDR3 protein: CASSLRAGGLNTGELFF

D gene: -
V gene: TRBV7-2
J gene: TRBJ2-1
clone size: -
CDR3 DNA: TGTGCCAGCAGCTTAGGTCCGGAGTACAATGAGCAGTTCTTC
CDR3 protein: CASSLGPEYNEQFF

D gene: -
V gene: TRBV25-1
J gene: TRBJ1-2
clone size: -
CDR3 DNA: TGTGCCAGCAGTTCTACTCCGGGCAAAGAGGGTCTCTATGGCTACACCTTC
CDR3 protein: CASSSTPGKEGLYGYTF

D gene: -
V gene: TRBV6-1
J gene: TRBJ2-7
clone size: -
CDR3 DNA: TGTGCCACCGGGGGTCTTCTCAGCGAGCAGTACTTC
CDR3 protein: CATGGLLSEQYF

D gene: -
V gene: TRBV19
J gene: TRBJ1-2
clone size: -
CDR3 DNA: TGTGCCAGTAGTATCCCGGGGGGGAGATATGGCTACACCTTC
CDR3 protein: CASSIPGGRYGYTF

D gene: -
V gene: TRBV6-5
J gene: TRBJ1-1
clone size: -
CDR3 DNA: TGTGCCAGCAGATTTTTAGGGGATGTGACTGAAGCTTTCTTT
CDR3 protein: CASRFLGDVTEAFF

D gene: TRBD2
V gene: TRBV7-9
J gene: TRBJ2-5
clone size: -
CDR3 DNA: TGTGCCAGCAGCTCCCTCGGGGGAGCGGGGGGGCCCGAGACCCAGTACTTC
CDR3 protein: CASSSLGGAGGPETQYF

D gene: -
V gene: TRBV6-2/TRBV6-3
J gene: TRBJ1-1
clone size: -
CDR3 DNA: TGTGCCAGCAGCCTGGACAGCATGAACACTGAAGCTTTCTTT
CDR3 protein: CASSLDSMNTEAFF

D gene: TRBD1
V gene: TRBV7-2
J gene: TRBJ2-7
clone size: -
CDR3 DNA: TGTGCCAGCAGCACAGGGGGGCAGGGGGCCTACGAGCAGTACTTC
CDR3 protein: CASSTGGQGAYEQYF

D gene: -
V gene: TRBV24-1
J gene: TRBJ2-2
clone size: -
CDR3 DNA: TGTGCCACCAGTGATACTCCCGTCGGGACGAACACCGGGGAGCTGTTTTTT
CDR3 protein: CATSDTPVGTNTGELFF

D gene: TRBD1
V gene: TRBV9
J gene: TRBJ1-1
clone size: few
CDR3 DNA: TGTGCCAGCAGCGTAGCTCCGACAGGGGCTAAGGCTGAAGCTTTCTTT
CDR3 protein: CASSVAPTGAKAEAFF

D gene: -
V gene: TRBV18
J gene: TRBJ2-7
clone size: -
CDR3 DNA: TGTGCCAGCTCACCTCCCTCCAGGTCCTACGAGCAGTACTTC
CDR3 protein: CASSPPSRSYEQYF

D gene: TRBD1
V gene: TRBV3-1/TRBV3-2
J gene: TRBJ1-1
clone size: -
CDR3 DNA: TGTGCCAGCAGCCAAGTATCGGACAGGGCGAAGGCTTTCTTT
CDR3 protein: CASSQVSDRAKAFF

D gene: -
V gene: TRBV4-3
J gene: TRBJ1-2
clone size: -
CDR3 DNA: TGCGCCAGCAGCCAAGTAGTAGCAGAGGGTGCTAACTATGGCTACACCTTC
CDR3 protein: CASSQVVAEGANYGYTF

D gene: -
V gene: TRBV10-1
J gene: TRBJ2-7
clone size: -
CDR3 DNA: TGCGCCAGCAGTGAGGGGCAGGCCTACGAGCAGTACTTC
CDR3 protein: CASSEGQAYEQYF

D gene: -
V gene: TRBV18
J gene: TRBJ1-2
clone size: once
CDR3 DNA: TGTGCCAGCTCACCCGGTGCGGAGCCCCGTGGCTACACCTTC
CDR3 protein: CASSPGAEPRGYTF

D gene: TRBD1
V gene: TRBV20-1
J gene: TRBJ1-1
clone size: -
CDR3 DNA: TGCAGTGCGCCGACAGGGACTGAAGCTTTCTTT
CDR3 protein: CSAPTGTEAFF

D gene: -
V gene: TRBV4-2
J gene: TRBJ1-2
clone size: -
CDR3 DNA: TGTGCCAGCAGCCAAGATCGAGGGCCCTATGGCTACACCTTC
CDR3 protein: CASSQDRGPYGYTF

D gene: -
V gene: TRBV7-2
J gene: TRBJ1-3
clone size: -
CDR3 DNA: TGTGCCAGCAGCTATCAGGGTCCTAGCTCTGGAAACACCATATATTTT
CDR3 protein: CASSYQGPSSGNTIYF

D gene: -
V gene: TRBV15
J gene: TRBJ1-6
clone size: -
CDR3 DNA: TGTGCCACCAGCCTGGGACTCGATAATTCACCCCTCCACTTT
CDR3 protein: CATSLGLDNSPLHF

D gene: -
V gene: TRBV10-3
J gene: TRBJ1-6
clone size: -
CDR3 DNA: TGTGCCATCAGTGCACAGGGACCCTCACCCCTCCACTTT
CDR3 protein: CAISAQGPSPLHF

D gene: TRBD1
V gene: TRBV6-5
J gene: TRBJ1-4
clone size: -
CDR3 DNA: TGTGCCAGCAGTTACCGCGGGACAGGGTATGAAAAACTGTTTTTT
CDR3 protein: CASSYRGTGYEKLFF

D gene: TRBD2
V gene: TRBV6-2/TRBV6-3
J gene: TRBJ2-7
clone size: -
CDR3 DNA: TGTGCCAGCAGTCCCTCAAGGCGGACTAGCGGCTCCTACGAGCAGTACTTC
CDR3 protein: CASSPSRRTSGSYEQYF

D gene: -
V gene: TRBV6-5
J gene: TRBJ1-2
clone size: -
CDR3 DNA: TGTGCCAGCACCACCTCCTGGGCCGGCTACACCTTC
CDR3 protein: CASTTSWAGYTF

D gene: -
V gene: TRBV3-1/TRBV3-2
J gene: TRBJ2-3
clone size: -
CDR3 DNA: TGTGCCAGCAGCCAAGATACGGGGCAGTATTTT
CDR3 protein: CASSQDTGQYF

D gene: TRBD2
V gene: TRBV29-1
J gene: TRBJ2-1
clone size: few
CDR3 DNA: TGCAGCGGCGGGAGCTCCTACAATGAGCAGTTCTTC
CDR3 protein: CSGGSSYNEQFF

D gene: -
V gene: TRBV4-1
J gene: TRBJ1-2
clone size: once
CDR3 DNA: TGCGCCAGCAGCCAAGTCGCTACAGGGAACTATGGCTACACCTTC
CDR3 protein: CASSQVATGNYGYTF

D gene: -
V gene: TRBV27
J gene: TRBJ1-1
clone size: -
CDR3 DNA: TGTGCCAGCAGTGCCTACAGGAGTAGCACTGAAGCTTTCTTT
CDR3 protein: CASSAYRSSTEAFF

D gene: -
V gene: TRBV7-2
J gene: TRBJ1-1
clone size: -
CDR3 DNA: TGTGCCAGCAGACAGTTTGGTAAGACCATGAACACTGAAGCTTTCTTT
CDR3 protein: CASRQFGKTMNTEAFF

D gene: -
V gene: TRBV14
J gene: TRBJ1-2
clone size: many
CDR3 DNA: TGTGCCAGCGGGATCAACAGGGTGGGAGCTAACTATGGCTACACCTTC
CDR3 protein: CASGINRVGANYGYTF

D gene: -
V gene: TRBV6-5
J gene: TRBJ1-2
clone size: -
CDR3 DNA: TGTGCCAGCAGTTACCTCCGCAGAGGGCGCGACTATGGCTACACCTTC
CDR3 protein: CASSYLRRGRDYGYTF

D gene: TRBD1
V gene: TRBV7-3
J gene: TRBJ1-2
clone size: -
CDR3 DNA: TGTGCCATCCTAGCTTCAGGGGGCGACTATGGCTACACCTTC
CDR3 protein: CAILASGGDYGYTF

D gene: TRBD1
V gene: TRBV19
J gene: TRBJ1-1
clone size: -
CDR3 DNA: TGTGCCAGTAGTCCCCGGGACAGGGTTTGGGGAACTGAAGCTTTCTTT
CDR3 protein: CASSPRDRVWGTEAFF

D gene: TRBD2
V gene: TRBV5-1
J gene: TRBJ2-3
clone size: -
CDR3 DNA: TGCGCCAGCAGTCGGGGGGGCACAGATACGCAGTATTTT
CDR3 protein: CASSRGGTDTQYF

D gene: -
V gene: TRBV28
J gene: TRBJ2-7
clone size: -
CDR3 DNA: TGTGCCAGTTACGGGACTCGAGGTCACGAGCAGTACTTC
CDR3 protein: CASYGTRGHEQYF

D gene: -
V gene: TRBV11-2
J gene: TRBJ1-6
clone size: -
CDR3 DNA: TGTGCCAGCAGCCGTAAACCGGGAGATAATTCACCCCTCCACTTT
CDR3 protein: CASSRKPGDNSPLHF

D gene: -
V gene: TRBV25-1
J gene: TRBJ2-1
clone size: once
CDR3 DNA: TGTGCCAGCAGTGAACACGGGACCTACAATGAGCAGTTCTTC
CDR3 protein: CASSEHGTYNEQFF

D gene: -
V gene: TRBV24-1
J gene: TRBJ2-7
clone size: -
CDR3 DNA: TGTGCCACCAGGTTATACAGGGACCCCTACGAGCAGTACTTC
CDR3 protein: CATRLYRDPYEQYF